The T cell receptor (beta chain) described here comes from a study of T cell repertoires in cytomegalovirus infection. Study background: Public TCR beta signatures marked donors with CMV infection and the matching HLA. The study, taken as a whole, reports: Identification of carriers of CMV plus the relevant HLA was achieved through cumulative public TCR beta family frequency.

This clonotype showed up many times. The antigen is unknown. TCRdb re-called the reads with MiXCR, one entry per CDR3 protein. The sample includes fewer than 550,000 distinct CDR3 sequences, 11% of them seen just once. Losses at the gene ends were 5 bases for V and 5 bases for J; bases not matched to a gene: 5. The CDR3 consists of 13 residues. Per the germline V gene, CDR1 is PRHDT and CDR2 is FYEKMQ (reference sequence). The gene calls are TRBV13 and TRBJ2-5, with 7 bases aligning to TRBD2. The receptor comes from a human donor in good health (CMV status not recorded). Some clones in this sample may be carry-over from other donors' samples. Sequencing was done on a sample of PBMCs. The CDR3 DNA reads as TGTGCCAGCAGCCTCGGGGGGACGGAGACCCAGTACTTC. Residues: CASSLGGTETQYF.